The next 21 T cell receptor beta chains were all read from a single sample in a study of blood T cell repertoires in COVID-19. Profiled with immunoSEQ multiplex PCR; TCRdb holds only in-frame clones, not every one. The sample lists a few hundred thousand clones; roughly nine tenths were seen once. Sequencing was performed on PBMCs or T cells enriched from blood (not recorded which). The receptors here all came from a human donor in a cohort exposed to, infected with or recovered from COVID-19 (not recorded which). The donor label of this sample is uncertain.

A single count supports this clone. The CDR3 sequence is CASGSRGQETQYF. For the CDR3, the DNA is TGTGCTAGTGGTTCCAGGGGGCAAGAGACCCAGTACTTC. The chain recombines TRBV12-5 with TRBJ2-5, with TRBD1 matching over 7 bases. V lost 4 bases and J lost 2; bases outside the gene matches: 1. Germline lookup yields CDR1 LGHNT and CDR2 FRNRAP. This CDR3 region has 13 residues. The variable domain in full, with the rest retrieved from reference TRBV12-5 and TRBJ2-5, is DARVTQTPRHKVTEMGQEVTMRCQPILGHNTVFWYRQTMMQGLELLAYFRNRAPLDDSGMPKDRFSAEMPDATLATLKIQPSEPRDSAVYFCASGSRGQETQYFGPGTRLLVL.

The chain links TRBV27 to TRBJ2-7, with D perhaps matching TRBD2 (6 bases). The germline V gene encodes CDR1 MNHEY and CDR2 SMNVEV (reference sequence). The ends were cut back, 0 bases at V and 6 bases at J, with 9 bases in the middle. The CDR3 totals 13 residues. The CDR3 bases are TGTGCCAGCAGTTTATCTGTCGGGGGCGAGCAGTACTTC. It yields the protein CASSLSVGGEQYF.

V and J are TRBV29-1 and TRBJ1-2, with D possibly matching TRBD1 (6 bases). V dropped 2 bases and J dropped 6 bases, with 10 bases sitting between them. There are 12 residues in the CDR3. Germline V gene lookup returns CDR1 SQVTM and CDR2 ANQGSEA. CDR3 region: CSVEQGRNGYTF. CDR3 in DNA: TGCAGCGTTGAACAGGGGAGAAATGGCTACACCTTC.

This chain links TRBV4-3 with TRBJ2-3; weak D call: TRBD1 (6 bases). The CDR3 totals 14 residues. Germline CDR1 and CDR2: LGHNA and YSLEER. V was shortened by 2 bases and J by 6 bases, with 12 bases between the two germline ends. This CDR3 is CASSQTTGPDTQYF. The CDR3 coding sequence is TGCGCCAGCAGCCAAACTACAGGGCCCGATACGCAGTATTTT.

This chain joins TRBV6-5 and TRBJ1-2, with 9 bases fitting TRBD1. The germline V gene has CDR1 MNHEY and CDR2 SVGAGI. The CDR3 extends over 15 amino acids. After removal of 0 bases from V and 5 bases from J, the junction contained 4 bases not matched to a gene. The CDR3 reads CASSYSTGQGYGYTF. The CDR3 DNA sequence: TGTGCCAGCAGTTACTCCACTGGACAGGGGTATGGCTACACCTTC.

The rearrangement uses TRBV12-5 and TRBJ2-3; 11 bases match TRBD2. The CDR3 runs to 17 residues. CDR1 and CDR2 from the germline V gene are LGHNT and FRNRAP. The trim removed 1 base at V and 3 bases at J, leaving 6 bases unmatched. The CDR3 reads CASGLEKLAGGTDTQYF. Written as DNA, the CDR3 is TGTGCTAGTGGTTTGGAAAAGCTAGCGGGGGGAACAGATACGCAGTATTTT.

The chain couples TRBV11-2 to TRBJ2-7; 7 bases line up with TRBD1. Germline CDR1 reads SGHAT; CDR2 reads FQNNGV. V lost 1 base, J lost 6 bases, and 3 bases stayed unmatched. CDR3 length: 13 amino acids. Here the CDR3 reads CASSLVSGGEQYF. CDR3 DNA: TGTGCCAGCAGCTTAGTTTCAGGGGGCGAGCAGTACTTC.

Here the CDR3 reads CASSPAEPSYEQYF. The CDR3 DNA reads as TGTGCCAGCTCACCAGCAGAACCCTCCTACGAGCAGTACTTC. This sequence joins TRBV18 and TRBJ2-7, with D unresolved. V lost 2 bases and J lost 0, with 8 bases in between. The CDR3 length is 14 residues. Looked up from germline, CDR1 is KGHSH and CDR2 is LQKENI.

There are a few counts of this clone. J is TRBJ1-2 and V is TRBV5-1, with D possibly TRBD1 on 5 matching bases. Trimming shortened V by 0 bases and J by 2 bases, and 11 bases separated the two germline ends. From germline, CDR1 is SGHRS and CDR2 YFSETQ. The CDR3 covers 15 residues. CDR3 in amino acids: CASSLVLGENYGYTF. The CDR3 nucleotides read TGCGCCAGCAGCTTGGTTCTAGGGGAAAACTATGGCTACACCTTC.

This clone was detected once. This chain uses TRBV7-9 with TRBJ2-7, with 7 positions matching TRBD1. The ends lost 4 bases at V and 4 bases at J; junction bases unmatched: 4. This CDR3 is built from 13 residues. The V gene's germline CDR1 is SEHNR and CDR2 FQNEAQ (reference sequence). CDR3 DNA sequence: TGTGCCAGCAGCTCACTACAGGGGTACGAGCAGTACTTC. As protein: CASSSLQGYEQYF.

The chain links TRBV11-3 to TRBJ2-3, with 9 bases lining up with TRBD2. CDR3 length: 17 residues. CDR1 is SGHNT, CDR2 YENEEA, per germline. V lost 5 bases to trimming and J lost 1 base; unmatched junction nucleotides: 10. This CDR3 reads CASSPRGSGGGTDTQYF. The CDR3 coding sequence is TGTGCCAGCAGCCCTCGGGGTAGCGGGGGAGGCACAGATACGCAGTATTTT.

The gene calls are TRBV19 and TRBJ1-2, with D possibly being TRBD1 (5 bases). This CDR3 has 13 amino acids. Trimming removed 6 bases at V and 6 bases at J, with 14 bases between. Germline CDR1 reads LNHDA; CDR2 reads SQIVND (reference sequence). This chain's CDR3 is CASRRGIRDGYTF. For the CDR3, the DNA is TGTGCCAGTAGAAGGGGTATCAGAGATGGCTACACCTTC.

V and J are TRBV12-5 and TRBJ1-6; TRBD1 is a possible D gene (5 bases). The CDR3 is made up of 14 amino acids. Trimming took off 5 bases at V and 2 bases at J, with 7 bases between the two ends. CDR1 is LGHNT, CDR2 FRNRAP, per germline. The CDR3 loop reads CASGLTAYNSPLHF. DNA of the CDR3: TGTGCTAGTGGTCTGACAGCCTATAATTCACCCCTCCACTTT.

The chain couples TRBV19 to TRBJ1-1; D is unresolved. In germline, CDR1 is LNHDA, CDR2 SQIVND (reference sequence). The CDR3 is 13 amino acids. V was clipped by 4 bases and J by 1 base, with 7 bases between them. The DNA of the CDR3 is TGTGCCAGTAGTACGAGACAGAACACTGAAGCTTTCTTT. Its translation: CASSTRQNTEAFF.

The chain employs TRBV5-5 and TRBJ1-4, with D possibly being TRBD1 (5 bases). The CDR3 runs 14 residues. CDR1 SGHKS and CDR2 YYEKEE come from the germline V gene (reference sequence). Deletions cut 4 bases from V and 2 bases from J, with 9 bases between. In DNA, the CDR3 is TGTGCCAGCAGCCGGACATTTACTAATGAAAAACTGTTTTTT. It encodes CASSRTFTNEKLFF.

The V call is TRBV18, the J call TRBJ1-2, with TRBD1 identical over 7 bases. This CDR3 is 15 amino acids long. Germline CDR1 KGHSH, CDR2 LQKENI. V was pared by 3 bases and J by 0 bases, with 4 bases of the junction left unmatched. The CDR3 DNA is TGTGCCAGCTCACCTCGGGACAGAACTAACTATGGCTACACCTTC. Translation gives CASSPRDRTNYGYTF.

This clone was detected once. This chain links TRBV5-1 with TRBJ2-1, with 7 bases aligning to TRBD2. Germline loops: CDR1 SGHRS, CDR2 YFSETQ. The CDR3 loop spans 19 amino acids. V gave up 0 bases and J gave up 0 bases; unmatched junction bases: 12. The CDR3 here is CASSLAAVRRGSSYNEQFF. For the CDR3, the DNA is TGCGCCAGCAGCTTGGCAGCGGTCAGGCGGGGGAGCTCCTACAATGAGCAGTTCTTC.

This rearrangement joins TRBV30 to TRBJ1-1; TRBD1 agrees at 10 bases. Germline CDR1 GTSNPN, CDR2 SVGIG (reference sequence). The junction had 6 bases not matched to a gene; V was cut back by 4 bases and J by 1 base. The CDR3 has 15 residues. The CDR3 spells CAWTRDRGWNTEAFF. CDR3 sequence (DNA): TGTGCCTGGACCAGGGACAGGGGATGGAACACTGAAGCTTTCTTT.

The rearrangement joins TRBV10-3 to TRBJ1-2, with a tentative D call TRBD1 (5 bases). This CDR3 is built from 13 residues. Germline V lookup: CDR1 ENHRY, CDR2 SYGVKD. Deletions cut 3 bases from V and 6 bases from J, with 11 bases between. The CDR3 nucleotides are TGTGCCATCAGTGATGGAGCAGGGAATGGCTACACCTTC. The encoded protein is CAISDGAGNGYTF.

The genes are TRBV7-2 and TRBJ1-3, with 9 nucleotides matching TRBD1. The CDR3 spans 15 residues. From germline, CDR1 is SGHTA and CDR2 FQGNSA. V lost 5 bases and J lost 8; bases outside the gene matches: 10. The CDR3 region is CASSPTRDRVDTIYF. DNA for the CDR3: TGTGCCAGCAGCCCAACCCGGGACAGGGTAGACACCATATATTTT.

The genes are TRBV2 and TRBJ1-3; D is possibly TRBD1 (5 bases). The V end lost 2 bases, the J end lost 0 bases, and 11 bases lay between the germline ends. The CDR3 contains 16 residues. Germline V gene data show CDR1 as SNHLY and CDR2 as FYNNEI. As DNA, the CDR3 is TGTGCCAGCAGTGAATTGGGGCCTAGCTCTGGAAACACCATATATTTT. It encodes CASSELGPSSGNTIYF.